Each of the 12 T cell receptor beta chains below was sequenced from the same sample in a study of T cells after yellow fever vaccination. TCRdb re-derived calls from the 5' RACE reads in MiXCR, one entry per CDR3 protein. The data hold some 350,000 distinct CDR3 sequences, with around 4.1% observed a single time. The source material was PBMCs, sampled 5 days after the yellow fever booster vaccination. The source of these receptors is a man between 18 and 29 years old who received the YFV17D yellow fever vaccine.

This clonotype came up many times. The V call is TRBV15, the J call TRBJ2-5, with D perhaps matching TRBD2 (6 bases). Germline-derived CDR1 and CDR2 are LNHNV and YYDKDF (reference sequence). With 6 bases removed from V and 5 bases from J, the gap between germline ends came to 10 bases. The length of the CDR3 is 12 residues. The CDR3: CATRGGGETQYF. CDR3 in DNA: TGTGCCACCAGGGGGGGTGGGGAGACCCAGTACTTC.

This clonotype was counted at least ten times. The chain combines TRBV7-2 with TRBJ2-5, with D possibly being TRBD2 (6 bases). The CDR3 contains 16 residues. Trimming left V 3 bases short and J 4 bases short, with 18 bases between. CDR1 SGHTA and CDR2 FQGNSA come from the germline V gene. The CDR3 spells CASSFRIGSGGETQYF. CDR3 in DNA: TGTGCCAGCAGCTTCAGAATAGGTAGCGGTGGAGAGACCCAGTACTTC.

This clonotype was recorded a few times. V usage is TRBV20-1 and J usage is TRBJ2-5; D remains unclear. Trimming removed 5 bases at V and 2 bases at J, with 24 bases between. Per germline, CDR1 DFQATT and CDR2 SNEGSKA (reference sequence). This CDR3 contains 17 residues. The CDR3 bases are TGCAGTGCTTCGGACCCAGCCCTTAGTCATAGGCAAGAGACCCAGTACTTC. Translating gives CSASDPALSHRQETQYF.

This clonotype was seen repeatedly, ten times or more. The chain recombines TRBV7-2 with TRBJ2-5; D is perhaps TRBD1 or TRBD2 (6 bases each). Per the germline V gene, CDR1 is SGHTA and CDR2 is FQGNSA. The V gene lost 5 bases and the J gene lost 4 bases, with 20 bases spanning the gap. This CDR3 spans 16 amino acids. This chain's CDR3 is CASSRRTGRQGETQYF. CDR3 bases: TGTGCCAGCAGCCGCAGAACAGGGAGGCAGGGAGAGACCCAGTACTTC.

V and J are TRBV5-6 and TRBJ2-3, with D perhaps matching TRBD1 or TRBD2 (5 bases each). V lost 2 bases and J lost 2, with 9 bases in between. Germline V gene lookup returns CDR1 SGHDT and CDR2 YYEEEE. The CDR3 is 14 amino acids. The CDR3 region is CASSFGAYTDTQYF. CDR3 nucleotides: TGTGCCAGCAGCTTCGGGGCCTACACAGATACGCAGTATTTT.

In this sample, this clonotype turned up a few times. V usage is TRBV14 and J usage is TRBJ1-5; no definite D call. The CDR3 totals 13 residues. CDR1 is SGHDN and CDR2 is FVKESK in the germline V gene. Trimming removed 0 bases at V and 8 bases at J, with 8 bases between. The CDR3 bases are TGTGCCAGCAGCCAAGATCCCGGGGAGCCCCAGCATTTT. Residues: CASSQDPGEPQHF. Full variable domain (outside the CDR3, taken from reference TRBV14 and TRBJ1-5): EAGVTQFPSHSVIEKGQTVTLRCDPISGHDNLYWYRRVMGKEIKFLLHFVKESKQDESGMPNNRFLAERTGGTYSTLKVQPAELEDSGVYFCASSQDPGEPQHFGDGTRLSIL.

This clonotype was seen only a few times. This rearrangement joins TRBV20-1 to TRBJ1-1; D unresolved. The CDR3 is 15 residues long. Germline CDR1 is DFQATT and CDR2 is SNEGSKA (reference sequence). The V and J ends lost 1 base and 0 bases respectively, with 12 bases between them. CDR3 sequence reads: CSARGSGFMNTEAFF. CDR3 bases: TGCAGTGCTAGAGGGAGTGGCTTCATGAACACTGAAGCTTTCTTT.

This clonotype appeared a few times. The V call is TRBV5-1, the J call TRBJ2-1; 8 bases map to TRBD2. V was pared by 6 bases and J by 0 bases, with 5 bases of the junction left unmatched. The CDR3 totals 15 residues. From germline, CDR1 is SGHRS and CDR2 YFSETQ. The CDR3 DNA follows: TGCGCCAGCAAGCAGCGGGGGATCTCCTACAATGAGCAGTTCTTC. It translates to CASKQRGISYNEQFF.

This clonotype showed up many times. This rearrangement joins TRBV3-1 to TRBJ2-5, with 7 bases lining up with TRBD2. There are 14 residues in the CDR3. Germline CDR1 LGHDT, CDR2 YNNKEL (reference sequence). V trimming: 5 bases; J trimming: 3 bases; junction bases outside the gene matches: 6. The CDR3 DNA follows: TGTGCCAGCAGCACCCTAGCGGCTGAAGAGACCCAGTACTTC. Protein sequence: CASSTLAAEETQYF.

The chain recombines TRBV12-3 or TRBV12-4 with TRBJ1-3, with 7 bases that match TRBD1. The V and J ends lost 5 bases and 3 bases, in that order; junction bases with no gene match: 7. CDR3 size: 15 residues. The CDR3 DNA reads TGTGCCAGCAGTCGAACAGGGGTAGTTGGAAACACCATATATTTT. Protein: CASSRTGVVGNTIYF.

In this sample, this clonotype turned up many times. The rearrangement uses TRBV6-5 and TRBJ2-3; the D gene is possibly TRBD2 (7 bases). The CDR3 loop spans 15 amino acids. In germline, CDR1 is MNHEY, CDR2 SVGAGI. The V gene lost 0 bases and the J gene lost 4 bases, with 11 bases spanning the gap. CDR3 DNA sequence: TGTGCCAGCAGTTACTCACGGGGGGCCTCAGATACGCAGTATTTT. Its translation: CASSYSRGASDTQYF.

This chain uses TRBV6-5 with TRBJ2-3; 11 bases match TRBD2. This CDR3 is 19 amino acids long. Looked up from germline, CDR1 is MNHEY and CDR2 is SVGAGI. Trimming took 4 bases from V and 0 from J; bases not matched to a gene: 12. The DNA for the CDR3 is TGTGCCAGCAGTTGCGCTGGGACTAGCGGAACTACTAGCACAGATACGCAGTATTTT. This translates into CASSCAGTSGTTSTDTQYF.